Following are 10 T cell receptor beta chains from one sample sequenced in a study of blood T cells in healthy people across ages. Together with a sample-barcoded 5' primer, a J-beta primer mix was included in a second PCR lasting about 7 to 11 cycles. TCRdb reprocessed the 5' RACE reads via MiXCR and lists one record per CDR3 protein. The data show hundreds of thousands of distinct CDR3 sequences, 25% to 30% seen once. Material: blood. The origin of the receptors is a woman in her 70s in good health.

The chain has TRBV10-3 and TRBJ1-6; TRBD1 might be the D (5 bases). Trimming stripped 7 bases from V and 9 bases from J, with 10 bases between. This CDR3 has 12 residues. The V gene's germline CDR1 is ENHRY and CDR2 SYGVKD. The CDR3 sequence: CAIKGDGSPLHF. The CDR3 DNA reads TGTGCCATCAAAGGGGACGGTTCACCCCTCCACTTT.

This clonotype was counted only a few times. This chain links TRBV3-1 with TRBJ2-5; 7 nucleotides match TRBD1. CDR3 length: 13 residues. The germline V gene encodes CDR1 LGHDT and CDR2 YNNKEL (reference sequence). V gave up 5 bases and J gave up 7 bases; unmatched junction bases: 7. CDR3 region: CASSSHRQGTQYF. The DNA for the CDR3 is TGTGCCAGCAGCTCGCACCGACAGGGGACCCAGTACTTC.

V usage is TRBV20-1 and J usage is TRBJ2-3; 9 bases agree with TRBD1. CDR3 length: 15 amino acids. Germline loops: CDR1 DFQATT, CDR2 SNEGSKA (reference sequence). Germline trimming cut 6 bases from V and 3 bases from J; bases unmatched to any gene: 10. CDR3 sequence reads: CSAERQGVVTDTQYF. CDR3 DNA sequence: TGCAGTGCGGAAAGACAGGGGGTTGTGACAGATACGCAGTATTTT.

The chain combines TRBV4-2 with TRBJ1-1; D gene unclear. Trimming took 1 base from V and 6 from J, leaving 9 bases between them. Germline V gives CDR1 LGHNA, CDR2 YNFKEQ. This CDR3 comprises 13 residues. CDR3 protein: CASSQVSGPEAFF. The CDR3, as DNA: TGTGCCAGCAGCCAAGTTTCGGGCCCTGAAGCTTTCTTT.

The chain joins TRBV5-6 to TRBJ1-1; 8 bases are shared with TRBD1. The trim removed 2 bases at V and 3 bases at J, leaving 6 bases unmatched. Looked up from germline, CDR1 is SGHDT and CDR2 is YYEEEE. CDR3 length equals 15 residues. The CDR3: CASSFWTGRDTEAFF. CDR3 sequence (DNA): TGTGCCAGCAGCTTTTGGACAGGGAGGGACACTGAAGCTTTCTTT.

In nucleotides, the CDR3 is TGCAGTGCGCCAAAACAGGGTTATAATTCACCCCTCCACTTT. Encoded protein: CSAPKQGYNSPLHF. The rearrangement joins TRBV20-1 to TRBJ1-6, with a possible D match to TRBD1 (6 bases). In germline, CDR1 is DFQATT, CDR2 SNEGSKA (reference sequence). The CDR3 has 14 amino acids. Deletions cut 6 bases from V and 4 bases from J, with 13 bases between.

This clonotype has at least ten counts. The chain uses TRBV28 and TRBJ2-5, with TRBD1 matching 7 bases. Germline values: CDR1 MDHEN, CDR2 SYDVKM. This CDR3 has 15 amino acids. The trim removed 2 bases at V and 2 bases at J, leaving 5 bases unmatched. DNA for the CDR3: TGTGCCAGCAGTTTAGGGGACAGTAGTCAAGAGACCCAGTACTTC. Encoded protein: CASSLGDSSQETQYF.

This clonotype was seen a handful of times. The chain links TRBV28 to TRBJ1-4; 10 bases match TRBD1. The CDR3 is made up of 16 amino acids. Germline CDR1 and CDR2: MDHEN and SYDVKM. V dropped 3 bases and J dropped 9; count of bases not matched to a gene: 10. The DNA for the CDR3 is TGTGCCAGCAGTTTCCAGCCGGGACAGGGGAGCCAAAAACTGTTTTTT. Protein product: CASSFQPGQGSQKLFF.

A single count supports this clonotype. The V and J genes are TRBV20-1 and TRBJ2-1; TRBD2 matches at 11 bases. V lost 1 base and J lost 0; bases outside the gene matches: 17. This CDR3 comprises 21 residues. The germline V gene has CDR1 DFQATT and CDR2 SNEGSKA (reference sequence). The CDR3 reads CSARVAGTSGFIVSSYNEQFF. CDR3 bases: TGCAGTGCTAGAGTGGCTGGGACTAGCGGATTCATTGTAAGCTCCTACAATGAGCAGTTCTTC.

The rearrangement uses TRBV7-9 and TRBJ2-1, with 11 bases identical to TRBD1. V shed 5 bases and J 7 bases; nucleotides not matched to a gene: 7. This CDR3 region has 15 residues. CDR1 is SEHNR, CDR2 FQNEAQ, per germline (reference sequence). DNA of the CDR3: TGTGCCAGCAGCGACCGGGACAGGGGGGTAAATGAGCAGTTCTTC. Protein product: CASSDRDRGVNEQFF.